This entry describes one T cell receptor (beta chain). The sample belongs to a study of blood T cell repertoires in COVID-19. Study-wide context: Material from acute and convalescent COVID-19 was sourced from the United States, Italy and Spain. T cells, B-cell-depleted T cells, or PBMCs supplied cDNA or gDNA.

This CDR3 spans 13 amino acids. The germline V gene encodes CDR1 SGHTA and CDR2 FQGNSA. V trimming: 5 bases; J trimming: 6 bases; junction bases outside the gene matches: 4. In the study's own analysis: Amplified reference gene primers provided the basis for estimating nucleated cell counts. Measured with immunoSEQ multiplex PCR; TCRdb has only the in-frame clones, and not every one. That table is the source of V, J and clone size, and D and trimming were worked out from the DNA. The top ten clones hold less than 3% of a sample with approximately 170,000 clones, more than 85% of them seen once. The chain combines TRBV7-2 with TRBJ2-3; TRBD2 agrees at 8 bases. The sequence was obtained from an elderly woman with COVID-19, enrolled during active disease. The sequenced sample was peripheral blood. CDR3 loop: CASSPRLADTQYF. In DNA form, the CDR3 reads TGTGCCAGCAGCCCTCGACTAGCGGATACGCAGTATTTT.